The T cell receptor (beta chain) described here comes from a study of CD8 T cells in Susac syndrome. Turning to this clonotype: Its target is unknown.

Findings of the study overall: The study admitted that it had a relatively small number of individuals in its TCR sequencing and HLA analysis.

The authors reverse transcribed roughly 0.5 to 1 ug RNA with random hexamers. Amplification of the TCR beta CDR3 was carried out by immunoSEQ multiplex PCR, which spanned a total of 54 Vbeta and 13 Jbeta segments. TCRdb redid the calling of the immunoSEQ multiplex PCR reads with MiXCR, one entry per CDR3 protein. The data show 73,000 or so distinct CDR3 sequences, about 95% seen once. CDR1 is LNHDA and CDR2 is SQIVND in the germline V gene (reference sequence). The CDR3 is made up of 10 amino acids. V lost 7 bases, J lost 7 bases, and 5 bases lay in between. Sequencing of TCR beta was performed on blood CD8+ and CD4+ T cells. While CD8+ and CD4+ T cells were isolated negatively, TEMRA cells were enriched by FACS.

The rearrangement links TRBV19 to TRBJ2-1; D remains unclear. Sequenced sample: CD8+ T cells from PBMCs. The source of this sequence is a human donor with multiple sclerosis. The CDR3 reads CASTGNEQFF. In nucleotides, the CDR3 is TGTGCCAGTACCGGGAATGAGCAGTTCTTC.